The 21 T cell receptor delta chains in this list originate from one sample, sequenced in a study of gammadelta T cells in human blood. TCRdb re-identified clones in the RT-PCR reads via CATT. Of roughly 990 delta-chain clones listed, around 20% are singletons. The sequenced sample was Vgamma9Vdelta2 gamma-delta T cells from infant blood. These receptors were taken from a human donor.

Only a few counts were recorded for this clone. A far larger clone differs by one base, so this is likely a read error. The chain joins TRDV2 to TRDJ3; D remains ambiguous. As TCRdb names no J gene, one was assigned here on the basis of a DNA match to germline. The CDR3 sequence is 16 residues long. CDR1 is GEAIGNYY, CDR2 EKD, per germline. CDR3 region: CARDTISSWDTRQMFF. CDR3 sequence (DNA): TGTGCCCGTGACACGATTAGCTCCTGGGACACCCGACAGATGTTTTTC.

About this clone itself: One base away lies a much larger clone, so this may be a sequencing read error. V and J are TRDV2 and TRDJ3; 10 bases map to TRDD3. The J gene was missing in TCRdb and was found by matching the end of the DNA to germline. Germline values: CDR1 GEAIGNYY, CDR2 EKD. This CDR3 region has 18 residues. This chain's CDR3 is CASDQGGYGTWDTRQMFF. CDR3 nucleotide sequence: TGTGCCAGTGACCAAGGGGGATACGGAACCTGGGACACCCGACAGATGTTTTTC.

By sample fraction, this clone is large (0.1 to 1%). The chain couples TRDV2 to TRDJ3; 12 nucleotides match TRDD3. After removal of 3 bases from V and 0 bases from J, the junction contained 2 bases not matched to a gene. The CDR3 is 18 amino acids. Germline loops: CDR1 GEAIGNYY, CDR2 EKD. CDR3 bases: TGTGCCTGTGACTCTGGGGGATACGCCTCCTGGGACACCCGACAGATGTTTTTC. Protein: CACDSGGYASWDTRQMFF.

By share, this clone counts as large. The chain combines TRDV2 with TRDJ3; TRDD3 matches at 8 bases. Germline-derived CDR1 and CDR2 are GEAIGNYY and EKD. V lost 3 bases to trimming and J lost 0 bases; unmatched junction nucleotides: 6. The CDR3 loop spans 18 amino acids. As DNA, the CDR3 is TGTGCCTGTGACCTACTGGGGGCTATCTCCTGGGACACCCGACAGATGTTTTTC. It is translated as CACDLLGAISWDTRQMFF.

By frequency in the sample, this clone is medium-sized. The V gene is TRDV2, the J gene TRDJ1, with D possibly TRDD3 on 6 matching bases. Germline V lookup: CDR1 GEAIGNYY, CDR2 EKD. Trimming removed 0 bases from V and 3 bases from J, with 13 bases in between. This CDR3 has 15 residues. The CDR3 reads CACDTVGIRADKLIF. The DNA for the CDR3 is TGTGCCTGTGACACCGTGGGGATTAGGGCCGATAAACTCATCTTT.

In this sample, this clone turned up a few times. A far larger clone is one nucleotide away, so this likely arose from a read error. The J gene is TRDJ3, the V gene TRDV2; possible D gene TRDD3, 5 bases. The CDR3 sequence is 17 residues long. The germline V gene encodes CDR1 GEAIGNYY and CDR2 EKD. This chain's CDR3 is CACDGTGAAWNTRQMFF. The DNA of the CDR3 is TGTGCCTGTGACGGAACGGGGGCGGCCTGGAACACCCGACAGATGTTTTTC.

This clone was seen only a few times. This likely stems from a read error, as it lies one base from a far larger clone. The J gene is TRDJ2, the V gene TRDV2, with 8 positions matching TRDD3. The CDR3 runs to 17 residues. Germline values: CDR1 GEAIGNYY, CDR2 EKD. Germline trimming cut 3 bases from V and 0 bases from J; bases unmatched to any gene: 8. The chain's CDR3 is CACDPVLGAALTAQLFF. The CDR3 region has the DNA TGTGCCTGTGACCCAGTACTGGGGGCCGCTTTGACAGCACAACTCTTCTTT.

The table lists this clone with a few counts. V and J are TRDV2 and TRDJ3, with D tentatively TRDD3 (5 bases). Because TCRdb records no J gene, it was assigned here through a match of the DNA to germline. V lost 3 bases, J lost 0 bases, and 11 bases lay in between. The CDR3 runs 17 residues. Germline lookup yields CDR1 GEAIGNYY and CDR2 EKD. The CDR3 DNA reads TGTGCCTGTGACTCGGGGGGCCGCTCCTGGGACACCCGACAGATGTTTTTC. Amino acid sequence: CACDSGGRSWDTRQMFF.

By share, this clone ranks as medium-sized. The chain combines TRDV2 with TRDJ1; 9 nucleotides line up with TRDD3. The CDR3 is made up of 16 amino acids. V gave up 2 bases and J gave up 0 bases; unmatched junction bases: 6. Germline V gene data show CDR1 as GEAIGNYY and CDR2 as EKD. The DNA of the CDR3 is TGTGCCTGTGACATACTGGGGGAAAAGTACACCGATAAACTCATCTTT. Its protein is CACDILGEKYTDKLIF.

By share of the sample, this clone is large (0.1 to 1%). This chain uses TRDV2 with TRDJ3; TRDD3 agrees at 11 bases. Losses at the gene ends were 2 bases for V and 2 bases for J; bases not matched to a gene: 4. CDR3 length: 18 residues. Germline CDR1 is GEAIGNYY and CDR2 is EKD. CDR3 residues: CACDKILGDTWDTRQMFF. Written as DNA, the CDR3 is TGTGCCTGTGACAAAATACTGGGGGATACCTGGGACACCCGACAGATGTTTTTC.

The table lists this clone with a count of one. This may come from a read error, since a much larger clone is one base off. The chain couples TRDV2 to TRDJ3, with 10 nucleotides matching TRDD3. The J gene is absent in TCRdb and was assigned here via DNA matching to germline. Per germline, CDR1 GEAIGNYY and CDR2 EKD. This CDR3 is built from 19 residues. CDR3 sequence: CACNTGGFLSSWDTRQMFF. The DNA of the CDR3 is TGTGCCTGTAACACTGGGGGATTCCTCAGCTCCTGGGACACCCGACAGATGTTTTTC.

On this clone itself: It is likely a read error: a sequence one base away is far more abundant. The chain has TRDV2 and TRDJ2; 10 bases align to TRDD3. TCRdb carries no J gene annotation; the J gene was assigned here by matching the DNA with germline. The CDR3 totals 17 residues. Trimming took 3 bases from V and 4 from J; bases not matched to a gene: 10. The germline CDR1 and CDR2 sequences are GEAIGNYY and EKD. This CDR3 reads CACDLLGDDSSTAQLFF. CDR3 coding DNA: TGTGCCTGTGACCTACTGGGGGATGATTCTTCGACAGCACAACTCTTCTTT.

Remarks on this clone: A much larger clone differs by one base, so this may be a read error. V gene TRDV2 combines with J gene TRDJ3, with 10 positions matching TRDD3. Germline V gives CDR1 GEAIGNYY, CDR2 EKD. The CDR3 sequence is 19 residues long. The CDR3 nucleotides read TGTGCCTGTAACACCTGGGGGATAAAGCAAACCTGGGACACCCGACAGATGTTTTTC. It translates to CACNTWGIKQTWDTRQMFF.

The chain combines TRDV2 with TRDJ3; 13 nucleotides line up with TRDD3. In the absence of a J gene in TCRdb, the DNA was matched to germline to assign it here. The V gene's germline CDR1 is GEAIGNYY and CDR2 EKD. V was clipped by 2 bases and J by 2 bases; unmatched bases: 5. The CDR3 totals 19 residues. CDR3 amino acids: CACDILGDTHTWDTRQMFF. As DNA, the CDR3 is TGTGCCTGTGACATACTGGGGGATACGCATACCTGGGACACCCGACAGATGTTTTTC.

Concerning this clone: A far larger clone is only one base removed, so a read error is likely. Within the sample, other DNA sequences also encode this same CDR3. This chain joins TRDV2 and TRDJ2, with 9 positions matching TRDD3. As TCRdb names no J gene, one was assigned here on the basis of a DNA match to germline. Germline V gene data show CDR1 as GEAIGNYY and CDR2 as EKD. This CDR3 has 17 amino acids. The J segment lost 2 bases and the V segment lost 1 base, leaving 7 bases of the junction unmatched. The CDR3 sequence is CACDTLTGGALTAQLFF. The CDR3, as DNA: TGTGCCTGTGACACACTTACTGGGGGAGCGTTGACAGCACAACTCTTCTTT.

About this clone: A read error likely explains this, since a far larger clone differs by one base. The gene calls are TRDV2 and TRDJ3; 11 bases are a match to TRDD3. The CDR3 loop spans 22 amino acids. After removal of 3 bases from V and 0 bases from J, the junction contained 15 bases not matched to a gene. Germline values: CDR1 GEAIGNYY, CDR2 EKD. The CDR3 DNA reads TGTGCCTGTGACTCTCTACTGGGGGATAATAGGGCCAACTCCTGGGACACCCGACAGATGTTTTTC. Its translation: CACDSLLGDNRANSWDTRQMFF.

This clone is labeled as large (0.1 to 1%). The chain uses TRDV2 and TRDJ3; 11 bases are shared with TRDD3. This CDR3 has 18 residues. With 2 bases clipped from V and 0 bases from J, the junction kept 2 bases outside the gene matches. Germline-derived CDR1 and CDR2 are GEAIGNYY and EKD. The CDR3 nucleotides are TGTGCCTGTGACAAACTGGGGGATAGCTCCTGGGACACCCGACAGATGTTTTTC. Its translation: CACDKLGDSSWDTRQMFF.

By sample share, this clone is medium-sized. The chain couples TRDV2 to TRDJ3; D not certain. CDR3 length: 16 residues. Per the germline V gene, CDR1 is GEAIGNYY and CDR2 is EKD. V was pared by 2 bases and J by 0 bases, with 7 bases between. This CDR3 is CACDSLDSWDTRQMFF. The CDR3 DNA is TGTGCCTGTGACAGCCTGGACTCCTGGGACACCCGACAGATGTTTTTC.

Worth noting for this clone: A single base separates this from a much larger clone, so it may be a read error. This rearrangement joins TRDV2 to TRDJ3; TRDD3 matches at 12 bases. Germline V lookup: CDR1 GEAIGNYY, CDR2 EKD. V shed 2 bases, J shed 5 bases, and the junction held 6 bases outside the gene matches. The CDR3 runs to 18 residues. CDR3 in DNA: TGTGCCTGTGACAAAGTACTGGGGGATACCCGGGACACCCGACAGATGTTTTTC. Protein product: CACDKVLGDTRDTRQMFF.

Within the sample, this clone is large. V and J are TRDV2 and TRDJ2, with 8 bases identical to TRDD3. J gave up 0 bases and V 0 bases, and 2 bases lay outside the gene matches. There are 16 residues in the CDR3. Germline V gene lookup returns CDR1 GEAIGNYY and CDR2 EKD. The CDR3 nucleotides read TGTGCCTGTGACACCGTGGGGGATGCTTTGACAGCACAACTCTTCTTT. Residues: CACDTVGDALTAQLFF.

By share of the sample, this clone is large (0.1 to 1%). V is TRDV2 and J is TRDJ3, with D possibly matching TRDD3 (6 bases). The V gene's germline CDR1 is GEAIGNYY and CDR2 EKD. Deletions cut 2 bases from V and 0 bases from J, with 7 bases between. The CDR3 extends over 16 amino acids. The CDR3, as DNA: TGTGCCTGTGACAAACTGGGCTCCTGGGACACCCGACAGATGTTTTTC. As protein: CACDKLGSWDTRQMFF.